The count of the clone carrying this T cell receptor beta chain is one. Antigen specificity is unknown. These data come from a study of shared clonotypes between healthy human individuals. Sequencing was performed with immunoSEQ multiplex PCR; in TCRdb, only in-frame clones are kept and a portion is missing. This sample has around 510,000 clones; about 96% occur once, and the top ten carry around 0.067%. Findings and caveats of the study: Naive subsets typically showed greater estimated richness than memory subsets.

CDR1 and CDR2 from the germline V gene are MNHEY and SVGAGI. The CDR3 spans 14 residues. V gave up 5 bases and J gave up 4 bases; unmatched junction bases: 3. The rearrangement joins TRBV6-5 to TRBJ2-2, with 8 bases fitting TRBD1. The sequence came from a woman in her 30s in good health. The sample comprised naive CD4+ T cells sorted from blood. Indicated subset: CD45RA+ positively selected. In nucleotides, the CDR3 is TGTGCCAGCAGTGCGGACAGGGCCACCGGGGAGCTGTTTTTT. Encoded protein: CASSADRATGELFF.